This entry concerns a single T cell receptor beta chain. These data are taken from a study of blood T cell repertoires in COVID-19. Across the whole study: COVID-19 samples, acute and convalescent, were from the United States, Italy and Spain.

Authors' processing steps: Researchers report that nucleated cell counts were estimated from reference gene primer amplification. Profiled with immunoSEQ multiplex PCR; TCRdb holds only in-frame clones, not every one. For V, J and clone size, that table is used; D and trimming come from the DNA. The top ten hold 3% to 4% of the sample, which has 200,000 to 300,000 clones, about 86% seen once. J was trimmed by 4 bases and V by 4 bases; bases with no gene match: 3. Germline V gene sequence: CDR1 KGHDR, CDR2 SFDVKD. This CDR3 spans 14 amino acids. The TCR originated in a woman aged 35 to 49 with acute COVID-19. The chain carries TRBV24-1 and TRBJ1-5; TRBD1 matches at 7 bases. The sequenced material came from PBMCs or T cells enriched from blood (not recorded which). For the CDR3, the DNA is TGTGCCACCAGTGAGGACAGGTGGAATCAGCCCCAGCATTTT. It specifies CATSEDRWNQPQHF.